This TCR beta chain was documented in a study of beta chain features in type 1 diabetes. Study-level results: Equally in patients and controls, PCR might preferentially amplify shorter templates. Moderately but significantly shorter TCRB CDR3s were found in Type 1 diabetes patients in all four CD4+ subsets. Still unanswered here is whether HLA type influences TCRB rearrangement.

Reverse transcription of all isolated RNA meant that expressed TCRB transcripts were sequenced. Produced via immunoSEQ multiplex PCR; TCRdb's table is partial and in-frame only. Of 300,000 or so clones in the sample, 9.3% are singletons; the top ten hold roughly 0.99%. There are a few counts of this clone. What it recognizes is unknown. The sequencing sample was made of central memory CD4+ T cells from blood. This clonotype was obtained from a man aged 30 to 39 with type 1 diabetes.

DNA for the CDR3: TGTGCCAGCAGTGAAGCGGGGGCCCTCTACGAGCAGTACTTC. Protein sequence: CASSEAGALYEQYF. This chain links TRBV25-1 with TRBJ2-7; possibly TRBD2 for D (7 bases). The length of the CDR3 is 14 residues. The germline gives CDR1 MGHDK, CDR2 SYGVNS. The V and J ends lost 2 bases and 3 bases respectively, with 11 bases between them.